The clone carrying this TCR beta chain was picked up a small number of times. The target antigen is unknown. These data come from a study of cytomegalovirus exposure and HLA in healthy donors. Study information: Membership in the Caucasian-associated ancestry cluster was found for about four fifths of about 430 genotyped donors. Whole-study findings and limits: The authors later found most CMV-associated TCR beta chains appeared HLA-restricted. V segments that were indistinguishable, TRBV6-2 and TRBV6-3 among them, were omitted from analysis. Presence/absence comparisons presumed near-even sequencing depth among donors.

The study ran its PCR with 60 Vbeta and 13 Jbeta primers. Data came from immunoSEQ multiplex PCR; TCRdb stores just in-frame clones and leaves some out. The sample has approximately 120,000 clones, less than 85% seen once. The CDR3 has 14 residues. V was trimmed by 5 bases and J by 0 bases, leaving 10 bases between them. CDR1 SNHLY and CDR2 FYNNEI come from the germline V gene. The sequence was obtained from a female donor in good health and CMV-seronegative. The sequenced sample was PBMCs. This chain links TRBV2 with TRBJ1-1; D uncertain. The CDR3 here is CASSREFMNTEAFF. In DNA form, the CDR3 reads TGTGCCAGCAGTCGGGAGTTCATGAACACTGAAGCTTTCTTT.